This TCR beta chain was profiled in a study of TIL therapy for anti-PD-1-resistant metastatic lung cancer. Study conclusions and caveats: This highly selected cohort may not generalize to typical lung cancer patients.

Points on this clone: Antigen unknown.

The junction had 8 bases not matched to a gene; V was cut back by 2 bases and J by 11 bases. The CDR3 totals 13 residues. Germline CDR1 and CDR2: SGHRS and YFSETQ. The immunoSEQ assay was v3. Assay: immunoSEQ multiplex PCR; the TCRdb copy retains only in-frame clones and omits some. Among about 59,000 clones listed, less than 85% were seen once. Time point in this sample: pre-treatment sample, taken before nivolumab and TIL therapy. Sequenced material: blood, taken at baseline. The genes are TRBV5-1 and TRBJ2-7, with TRBD1 identical over 9 bases. This receptor was identified in a person aged 25 to 85 with non-small cell lung cancer. CDR3 loop: CASSFLGQGREYF. The CDR3 nucleotides are TGCGCCAGCAGCTTTCTGGGACAGGGTAGGGAGTACTTC.